Each of the 19 T cell receptor beta chains below was sequenced from the same sample in a study of cytomegalovirus exposure and HLA in healthy donors. Both 60 Vbeta primers and 13 Jbeta primers went into the PCR. Using immunoSEQ multiplex PCR, the repertoire was profiled, and TCRdb retains in-frame clones only, with some absent. The sample carries approximately 120,000 clones, about four fifths recorded once. The specimen sequenced was PBMCs. The origin of the receptors is a woman under 40 in good health and CMV-seronegative.

This clone was seen just once. The V gene is TRBV5-5, the J gene TRBJ2-1; 14 bases line up with TRBD2. V was pared by 3 bases and J by 9 bases, with 11 bases of the junction left unmatched. The CDR3 extends over 17 amino acids. The germline V gene encodes CDR1 SGHKS and CDR2 YYEKEE (reference sequence). The CDR3 loop is CASSWRGTSGSSFEQFF. CDR3 DNA: TGTGCCAGCAGCTGGAGGGGGACTAGCGGGAGTTCTTTTGAGCAGTTCTTC. Full variable domain (missing parts from reference TRBV5-5 and TRBJ2-1): DAGVTQSPTHLIKTRGQQVTLRCSPISGHKSVSWYQQVLGQGPQFIFQYYEKEERGRGNFPDRFSARQFPNYSSELNVNALLLGDSALYLCASSWRGTSGSSFEQFFGPGTRLTVL.

The chain couples TRBV27 to TRBJ2-5; 7 bases fit TRBD1. Losses at the gene ends were 4 bases for V and 5 bases for J; bases not matched to a gene: 4. This CDR3 is 13 amino acids long. CDR1 and CDR2 from the germline V gene are MNHEY and SMNVEV (reference sequence). The CDR3: CASSSTGTETQYF. CDR3 nucleotide sequence: TGTGCCAGCAGTTCGACAGGGACGGAGACCCAGTACTTC.

CDR3 residues: CAWTNLAGVTDTQYF. The CDR3 DNA follows: TGTGCCTGGACTAACCTAGCGGGAGTTACAGATACGCAGTATTTT. The chain carries TRBV30 and TRBJ2-3; 10 nucleotides agree with TRBD2. The CDR3 is 15 amino acids. Trimming took 4 bases from V and 3 from J; bases not matched to a gene: 7. CDR1 and CDR2 from the germline V gene are GTSNPN and SVGIG (reference sequence).

V is TRBV12-5 and J is TRBJ2-3; possibly TRBD1 for D (5 bases). The CDR3 spans 15 residues. Between the trimmed V and J ends, which lost 6 bases and 7 bases, there was a span of 20 bases. Germline V lookup: CDR1 LGHNT, CDR2 FRNRAP. The CDR3 DNA is TGTGCTAGTGGCCCCGACAGCCGTATTTCCTATACGCAGTATTTT. The encoded protein is CASGPDSRISYTQYF.

The chain is built from TRBV11-3 and TRBJ2-2, with 9 positions matching TRBD1. The germline CDR1 and CDR2 sequences are SGHNT and YENEEA. This CDR3 is 16 amino acids long. V shed 1 base and J 5 bases; nucleotides not matched to a gene: 5. Here the CDR3 DNA reads TGTGCCAGCAGCTTAGGCGCGGGGACAGGGACCGGGGAGCTGTTTTTT. This encodes CASSLGAGTGTGELFF.

The V call is TRBV10-3, the J call TRBJ1-1; no clear D. CDR3 size: 13 residues. Per the germline V gene, CDR1 is ENHRY and CDR2 is SYGVKD. Trimming shortened V by 1 base and J by 4 bases, and 7 bases separated the two germline ends. The CDR3 here is CAISEWESTEAFF. CDR3 in DNA: TGTGCCATCAGTGAGTGGGAGAGCACTGAAGCTTTCTTT.

This clone appeared once. The J gene is TRBJ2-1, the V gene TRBV7-8, with D hard to call. Germline CDR1 is SGHVS and CDR2 is FQNEAQ. The CDR3 is 16 amino acids. V was clipped by 5 bases and J by 0 bases, with 14 bases between them. The CDR3 DNA reads TGTGCCAGCAGCCCGAGAAGCATTAGCTCCTACAATGAGCAGTTCTTC. Its protein is CASSPRSISSYNEQFF.

The chain links TRBV6-1 to TRBJ2-1; D is undetermined. The CDR3 is 12 amino acids. V was cut by 6 bases and J by 10 bases, with 13 bases left in between. Germline loops: CDR1 MNHNS, CDR2 SASEGT. CDR3 amino acids: CASSVTGGEQFF. The CDR3 coding sequence is TGTGCCAGCAGCGTTACCGGCGGCGAGCAGTTCTTC.

V and J are TRBV4-1 and TRBJ2-5, with 7 bases lining up with TRBD2. The CDR3 contains 19 residues. CDR1 and CDR2 (germline): MGHRA, YSYEKL. The J segment lost 1 base and the V segment lost 0 bases, leaving 14 bases of the junction unmatched. In DNA, the CDR3 is TGCGCCAGCAGCCAAGATGAACGATCGGCTAGCGGAGGCCAAGAGACCCAGTACTTC. Translated: CASSQDERSASGGQETQYF.

V is TRBV19 and J is TRBJ1-1, with 7 bases that match TRBD1. The J segment lost 1 base and the V segment lost 2 bases, leaving 4 bases of the junction unmatched. The germline gives CDR1 LNHDA, CDR2 SQIVND (reference sequence). This CDR3 spans 15 amino acids. Here the CDR3 reads CASSIRWDRNTEAFF. CDR3 nucleotides: TGTGCCAGTAGTATACGGTGGGACAGGAACACTGAAGCTTTCTTT.

This chain links TRBV5-1 with TRBJ1-1; D unresolved. This CDR3 region has 14 residues. Germline V lookup: CDR1 SGHRS, CDR2 YFSETQ. V gave up 2 bases and J gave up 5 bases, with 13 bases separating them. The CDR3 DNA reads as TGCGCCAGCAGCTTAGAGTCGGGGTTAACTGAAGCTTTCTTT. Amino acids: CASSLESGLTEAFF.

The rearrangement uses TRBV19 and TRBJ2-3; D might be TRBD2 (6 bases). This CDR3 has 15 residues. V was pared by 4 bases and J by 4 bases, with 15 bases between. Germline assignment: CDR1 LNHDA and CDR2 SQIVND (reference sequence). In nucleotides, the CDR3 is TGTGCCAGTAGTAATAGCGGAGTCGGGCCAGATACGCAGTATTTT. As protein: CASSNSGVGPDTQYF.

The chain is built from TRBV5-1 and TRBJ2-3; D is perhaps TRBD1 (6 bases). The length of the CDR3 is 14 residues. Germline assignment: CDR1 SGHRS and CDR2 YFSETQ. V was pared by 3 bases and J by 4 bases, with 12 bases between. CDR3 in amino acids: CASSSTSGADTQYF. Here the CDR3 DNA reads TGCGCCAGCAGCTCAACCTCAGGGGCAGATACGCAGTATTTT. Using reference TRBV5-1 and TRBJ2-3 for the parts outside the CDR3, the full variable domain is KAGVTQTPRYLIKTRGQQVTLSCSPISGHRSVSWYQQTPGQGLQFLFEYFSETQRNKGNFPGRFSGRQFSNSRSEMNVSTLELGDSALYLCASSSTSGADTQYFGPGTRLTVL.

As to this clone: At one end the junction does not follow the germline gene, possibly because of a read error. The chain uses TRBV7-9 and TRBJ1-1, with D hard to call. CDR1 is SEHNR, CDR2 FQNEAQ, per germline (reference sequence). The CDR3 is 13 residues long. The CDR3 DNA reads as TGTTCCAGCAGCTTAAGCCCGAACACTGAAGCTTTCTTT. Translating it yields CSSSLSPNTEAFF.

J is TRBJ2-1 and V is TRBV2, with D possibly TRBD1 on 6 matching bases. Germline CDR1 SNHLY, CDR2 FYNNEI. The CDR3 has 12 residues. V shed 6 bases and J shed 5 bases, with 8 bases lying between them. The CDR3 here is CASRGTNNEQFF. CDR3 coding DNA: TGTGCCAGCAGGGGGACAAACAATGAGCAGTTCTTC.

V is TRBV7-5 and J is TRBJ1-6; TRBD1 is the table's D call, not checked against the DNA. TRBV7-5 is a pseudogene. This CDR3 contains 14 residues. In DNA form, the CDR3 reads TGTGCCAGAAGCGCCCGGGACAGCCATTCACCCCTCCACTTT. Amino acid sequence: CARSARDSHSPLHF.

In this sample, this clone turned up a few times. The chain joins TRBV5-1 to TRBJ1-1, with no clear D. The germline V gene has CDR1 SGHRS and CDR2 YFSETQ. The CDR3 runs 16 residues. V was clipped by 5 bases and J by 3 bases, with 20 bases between them. CDR3: CASRIGGQALHTEAFF. The CDR3 nucleotides are TGCGCCAGCAGGATTGGAGGTCAGGCCCTTCACACTGAAGCTTTCTTT.

This chain joins TRBV6-1 and TRBJ1-1; D is possibly TRBD1 (6 bases). V lost 7 bases, J lost 1 base, and 10 bases lay in between. Germline loops: CDR1 MNHNS, CDR2 SASEGT. This CDR3 spans 13 amino acids. This chain's CDR3 is CASKRQENTEAFF. CDR3 DNA sequence: TGTGCCAGCAAACGACAGGAGAACACTGAAGCTTTCTTT.

The CDR3 coding sequence is TGTGCCAGCAGCTCAGGCCAGGGGAGCGACAATGAGCAGTTCTTC. Translating it yields CASSSGQGSDNEQFF. This chain joins TRBV5-6 and TRBJ2-1; D possibly corresponds to TRBD1 (6 bases). V was cut by 3 bases and J by 5 bases, with 15 bases left in between. Germline V gives CDR1 SGHDT, CDR2 YYEEEE. The CDR3 has 15 amino acids.